These 2 T cell receptor beta chains came from one sample sequenced in a study of Ad26.COV2.S vaccination and SARS-CoV-2 variants. Here immunoSEQ multiplex PCR was the method, and the copy in TCRdb shows in-frame clones only, minus some. The repertoire holds approximately 410,000 clones, with approximately 88% as singletons. Treatment indicated: about 20 received Ad26.COV2.S at low or high dose, single or two shots; roughly 5 received placebo; per-sample allocation not given. The study sampled participants on day 63 after the first vaccine or placebo injection. The sample was peripheral blood, taken in a trial of Ad26.COV2.S vaccine versus placebo. Every receptor here comes from a person between 18 and 59 years old who received the Ad26.COV2.S COVID-19 vaccine or a placebo.

V usage is TRBV6-5 and J usage is TRBJ2-7, with TRBD1 as a possible D gene (6 bases). Germline V lookup: CDR1 MNHEY, CDR2 SVGAGI. The CDR3 loop spans 15 amino acids. The germline V and J ends were trimmed by 4 bases and 4 bases, with 17 bases remaining between them. The CDR3 sequence: CASSSTGSPTYEQYF. The CDR3 DNA sequence: TGTGCCAGCAGTTCGACAGGATCCCCTACATACGAGCAGTACTTC.

The gene calls are TRBV28 and TRBJ1-2, with D tentatively TRBD1 (5 bases). The CDR3 extends over 12 amino acids. The germline gives CDR1 MDHEN, CDR2 SYDVKM. V was clipped by 6 bases and J by 6 bases, with 11 bases between them. The CDR3 region is CASRIPGHGYTF. CDR3 nucleotide sequence: TGTGCCAGCAGAATTCCGGGACATGGCTACACCTTC.